These T cell receptor beta chains were read from a single sample in a study of Tregs in tolerant kidney transplant recipients. Here immunoSEQ multiplex PCR was the method, and the copy in TCRdb shows in-frame clones only, minus some. The sample holds fewer than 60,000 clones; over 80% are singletons and the top ten take 12% to 15%. Source: CD8+ T cells from blood (PBMCs), taken 24 months after the transplant. Every receptor here comes from a human patient who received a combined kidney and bone marrow transplant. Some T cells may have come from the graft donor. Each CDR3 is given with its conserved first and last residue. A D gene is named only where the DNA matches it firmly. Not every row has a clone size; where given, it reads once, few, many or a size class.

size: -; D: -; V: TRBV4-3; J: TRBJ2-1; DNA: TGCGCCAGCAGCCACCAGTGGACAAGCTCCTACAATGAGCAGTTCTTC; CDR3: CASSHQWTSSYNEQFF
size: -; D: TRBD1; V: TRBV9; J: TRBJ1-2; DNA: TGTGCCAGCAGCGATGGGGACAGTTATCCCTACACCTTC; CDR3: CASSDGDSYPYTF
size: -; D: -; V: TRBV7-6; J: TRBJ2-7; DNA: TGTGCCAGCAGCTTAGGACAGACCCACTACGAGCAGTACTTC; CDR3: CASSLGQTHYEQYF
size: few; D: TRBD1; V: TRBV4-2; J: TRBJ1-4; DNA: TGTGCCAGCAGCCAAATAATAGGGGGCGGTAGTTGGGAAAAACTGTTTTTT; CDR3: CASSQIIGGGSWEKLFF
size: once; D: -; V: TRBV7-9; J: TRBJ1-1; DNA: TGTGCCAGCAGCACCGAACCAAGATCGGGTATAGGAGCTTTCTTT; CDR3: CASSTEPRSGIGAFF
size: -; D: -; V: TRBV9; J: TRBJ2-7; DNA: TGTGCCAGCAGCGTGAACGGACTCGACGAGCAGTACTTC; CDR3: CASSVNGLDEQYF
size: -; D: -; V: TRBV4-3; J: TRBJ2-3; DNA: TGCGCCAGCAGCCAAGATCGAGGCAGGGACACAGATACGCAGTATTTT; CDR3: CASSQDRGRDTDTQYF
size: -; D: -; V: TRBV4-1; J: TRBJ1-2; DNA: TGCGCCAGCAGCTATCAGTATAACTATGGCTACACCTTC; CDR3: CASSYQYNYGYTF
size: -; D: TRBD2; V: TRBV11-3; J: TRBJ2-3; DNA: TGTGCCAGCAGCATTAGCGGGGATCGGTCAGATACGCAGTATTTT; CDR3: CASSISGDRSDTQYF
size: -; D: TRBD2; V: TRBV4-2; J: TRBJ2-3; DNA: TGTGCCAGCAGCCAAATCGATGCCCACTTACTAGCGGCAAACACAGATACGCAGTATTTT; CDR3: CASSQIDAHLLAANTDTQYF
size: -; D: -; V: TRBV7-9; J: TRBJ2-1; DNA: TGTGCCAGCAGCGCGGGACAGCGAGGCAATGAGCAGTTCTTC; CDR3: CASSAGQRGNEQFF
size: -; D: -; V: TRBV4-3; J: TRBJ2-1; DNA: TGCGCCAGCAGCCAAGATGGAGCGGCGGGGTACAATGAGCAGTTCTTC; CDR3: CASSQDGAAGYNEQFF
size: -; D: TRBD1; V: TRBV27; J: TRBJ1-1; DNA: TGTGCCAGCAGTCTTTTTGGGACAGGGAGGCACACTGAAGCTTTCTTT; CDR3: CASSLFGTGRHTEAFF
size: -; D: -; V: TRBV5-1; J: TRBJ2-1; DNA: TGCGCCAGCAGCTTACGCGGGCGTTCACCTTACAATGAGCAGTTCTTC; CDR3: CASSLRGRSPYNEQFF
size: -; D: TRBD1; V: TRBV19; J: TRBJ1-5; DNA: TGTGCCAGTAGTATGGCCCCACCAGTGGAGGGGGCAACTCAGCCCCAGCATTTT; CDR3: CASSMAPPVEGATQPQHF
size: -; D: -; V: TRBV4-3; J: TRBJ1-2; DNA: TGCGCCAGCAGCCAAGGGGGCGGTTCTAACTATGGCTACACCTTC; CDR3: CASSQGGGSNYGYTF
size: once; D: -; V: TRBV5-6; J: TRBJ2-7; DNA: TGTGCCAGCAGCGTGACAGGAACCTCCTACGAGCAGTACTTC; CDR3: CASSVTGTSYEQYF
size: once; D: -; V: TRBV5-1; J: TRBJ1-1; DNA: TGCGCCAGCAGCTTGACAGGTATGAACACTGAAGCTTTCTTT; CDR3: CASSLTGMNTEAFF
size: -; D: -; V: TRBV7-2; J: TRBJ1-1; DNA: TGTGCCAGCAGCTTAGTCAGGAACACTGAAGCTTTCTTT; CDR3: CASSLVRNTEAFF
size: -; D: -; V: TRBV11-3; J: TRBJ2-1; DNA: TGTGCCAGCAGAGATTTAGACAATGAGCAGTTCTTC; CDR3: CASRDLDNEQFF
size: -; D: -; V: TRBV11-2; J: TRBJ1-2; DNA: TGTGCCAGCAGCTTTGACAGAGCTAACTATGGCTACACCTTC; CDR3: CASSFDRANYGYTF
size: -; D: TRBD2; V: TRBV6-5; J: TRBJ2-1; DNA: TGTGCCAGCACGCAAGCGGGAGGGCGATACAATGAGCAGTTCTTC; CDR3: CASTQAGGRYNEQFF
size: -; D: -; V: TRBV19; J: TRBJ2-7; DNA: TGTGCCAGTAGTATAAAGGGAGCTACCTACGAGCAGTACTTC; CDR3: CASSIKGATYEQYF
size: -; D: -; V: TRBV6-7; J: TRBJ1-5; DNA: TGTGCCAGCAGTTGGTTAGGGGTTCTAAGTGGCAATCAGCCCCAGCATTTT; CDR3: CASSWLGVLSGNQPQHF
size: -; D: -; V: TRBV5-4; J: TRBJ2-2; DNA: TGTGCCAGCAGCTTCGGCACCGGGGAGCTGTTTTTT; CDR3: CASSFGTGELFF
size: -; D: TRBD2; V: TRBV5-1; J: TRBJ2-7; DNA: TGCGCCAGCAGCTTGGGCGGGAGGGCTTACGAGCAGTACTTC; CDR3: CASSLGGRAYEQYF
size: -; D: -; V: TRBV7-9; J: TRBJ2-1; DNA: TGTGCCAGCAGCCCGTCAGGACAGAGCTACAATGAGCAGTTCTTC; CDR3: CASSPSGQSYNEQFF
size: -; D: -; V: TRBV28; J: TRBJ2-7; DNA: TGTGCCAGCAGTTTAGGAAGAGGGCGCGCCTACGAGCAGTACTTC; CDR3: CASSLGRGRAYEQYF
size: -; D: TRBD1; V: TRBV5-5; J: TRBJ1-6; DNA: TGTGCCAGCAGCCAACAACAGGGGGCCGCGCATTCACCCCTCCACTTT; CDR3: CASSQQQGAAHSPLHF
size: once; D: TRBD2; V: TRBV7-2; J: TRBJ2-7; DNA: TGTGCCAGAACGGAGGCGGGAGGCTTCTACGAGCAGTACTTC; CDR3: CARTEAGGFYEQYF
size: -; D: TRBD1; V: TRBV5-1; J: TRBJ2-7; DNA: TGCGCCAGCAGCCTCACAGGGGAAGCCTACGAGCAGTACTTC; CDR3: CASSLTGEAYEQYF
size: -; D: TRBD1; V: TRBV6-6; J: TRBJ1-2; DNA: TGTGCCAGCAGTCCCGTAGGGACAGATGGCTACACCTTC; CDR3: CASSPVGTDGYTF
size: once; D: -; V: TRBV5-4; J: TRBJ1-2; DNA: TGTGCCAGCAGCCAAGTTTCGGCAGGGGATATCTATGGCTACACCTTC; CDR3: CASSQVSAGDIYGYTF